Each of the 10 T cell receptor beta chains below was sequenced from the same sample in a study of blood T cell repertoires in COVID-19. Clones were read by immunoSEQ multiplex PCR, and TCRdb kept only the in-frame ones, dropping some. The sample records 100,000 or so clones, 85% being singletons. Source material: peripheral blood. The receptor source for this set is a woman between 70 and 85 years old with active or convalescent COVID-19.

This chain uses TRBV6-5 with TRBJ2-7; maybe TRBD1 (6 bases). The CDR3 has 14 residues. CDR1 and CDR2 from the germline V gene are MNHEY and SVGAGI. V was cut by 3 bases and J by 2 bases, with 11 bases left in between. The CDR3 loop reads CASSYHRETYEQYF. The CDR3 DNA reads as TGTGCCAGCAGTTATCACAGGGAAACCTACGAGCAGTACTTC.

The rearrangement joins TRBV24-1 to TRBJ2-1; 8 bases are shared with TRBD2. Germline lookup yields CDR1 KGHDR and CDR2 SFDVKD. V trimming: 10 bases; J trimming: 9 bases; junction bases outside the gene matches: 10. The CDR3 totals 13 residues. CDR3 amino acids: CATNNRGGGEQFF. CDR3 DNA: TGTGCCACTAATAACCGGGGGGGCGGTGAGCAGTTCTTC.

This clone was observed once. This sequence joins TRBV5-5 and TRBJ2-1; 7 nucleotides line up with TRBD2. The J segment lost 10 bases and the V segment lost 0 bases, leaving 10 bases of the junction unmatched. The CDR3 spans 15 residues. CDR1 SGHKS and CDR2 YYEKEE come from the germline V gene (reference sequence). The CDR3 bases are TGTGCCAGCAGCTTGGGACCCAGAGCGGGGTCAGAGCAGTTCTTC. Its translation: CASSLGPRAGSEQFF.

The chain links TRBV18 to TRBJ2-1; 8 bases fit TRBD2. Germline trimming cut 2 bases from V and 10 bases from J; bases unmatched to any gene: 10. The CDR3 sequence is 15 residues long. Germline V gene data show CDR1 as KGHSH and CDR2 as LQKENI. The CDR3 region is CASSPGLAGGGEQFF. In DNA, the CDR3 is TGTGCCAGCTCACCAGGACTAGCTGGGGGTGGGGAGCAGTTCTTC.

The chain combines TRBV3-1 (or the pseudogene TRBV3-2) with TRBJ2-7, with TRBD2 matching 10 bases. CDR1 and CDR2 (germline): LGHDT, YNNKEL (reference sequence). The junction had 4 bases not matched to a gene; V was cut back by 4 bases and J by 1 base. The CDR3 consists of 15 residues. CDR3 bases: TGTGCCAGCAGCCGTACTAGCGGGGATTCCTACGAGCAGTACTTC. This translates into CASSRTSGDSYEQYF.

V is TRBV2 and J is TRBJ2-5, with 9 bases fitting TRBD2. CDR1 is SNHLY, CDR2 FYNNEI, per germline. This CDR3 region has 14 residues. After removal of 8 bases from V and 0 bases from J, the junction contained 4 bases not matched to a gene. CDR3 protein: CASGAGGNQETQYF. The CDR3 DNA sequence: TGTGCCAGCGGGGCGGGGGGGAACCAAGAGACCCAGTACTTC.

Only one count was recorded for this clone. This chain uses TRBV7-6 with TRBJ1-6; 11 positions agree with TRBD1. The CDR3 length is 17 residues. The germline V gene encodes CDR1 SGHVS and CDR2 FNYEAQ. Trimming took 2 bases from V and 8 from J; bases not matched to a gene: 8. This CDR3 reads CASSLRTGGDIHSPLHF. CDR3 sequence (DNA): TGTGCCAGCAGCTTAAGGACAGGGGGCGATATACATTCACCCCTCCACTTT.

V usage is TRBV3-1 (or the pseudogene TRBV3-2) and J usage is TRBJ2-5; a weak D match, TRBD2 (6 bases). V was clipped by 0 bases and J by 4 bases, with 9 bases between them. This CDR3 has 14 residues. The V gene's germline CDR1 is LGHDT and CDR2 YNNKEL (reference sequence). DNA for the CDR3: TGTGCCAGCAGCCAAGATGGGAGGTTAGAGACCCAGTACTTC. Translated: CASSQDGRLETQYF.

This rearrangement joins TRBV19 to TRBJ2-3; TRBD2 matches 8 bases. CDR1 LNHDA and CDR2 SQIVND come from the germline V gene (reference sequence). V lost 2 bases to trimming and J lost 3 bases; unmatched junction nucleotides: 7. The CDR3 is made up of 16 amino acids. Here the CDR3 DNA reads TGTGCCAGTAGTATAACTAGCGGTGGTGTGACAGATACGCAGTATTTT. As protein: CASSITSGGVTDTQYF.

The CDR3 nucleotides are TGTGCCAGCAGCCAAGACGGCTACGAGCAGTACTTC. It codes for CASSQDGYEQYF. The rearrangement uses TRBV3-1 (or the pseudogene TRBV3-2) and TRBJ2-7; unclear D gene. The CDR3 length is 12 residues. V was clipped by 0 bases and J by 3 bases, with 3 bases between them. CDR1 and CDR2 from the germline V gene are LGHDT and YNNKEL (reference sequence).